Listed here are 4 T cell receptor beta chains from one sample, sequenced in a study of graft-versus-host responses after intestinal transplantation (dated by TCRdb to the early 2020s). Receptor libraries were prepared by the immunoSEQ multiplex PCR assay. The immuneACCESS repertoire file appears here via TCRdb, limited to in-frame rearrangements. These files lack a portion of the clones; in checked studies, under half of the deficit traces to unresolved V genes, and the cause of the others is not known. Within this sample are over 20,000 clones, with 80% to 90% of them counted one time only. The ten top clones hold approximately 5% of the sample. The source material was PBMCs, sampled roughly 65 days after intestinal transplantation. These receptors were collected from a human patient who received an intestinal transplant, so some T cells may come from the graft donor.

The V gene is TRBV7-2, the J gene TRBJ2-3; 8 nucleotides line up with TRBD1. The CDR3 spans 14 residues. V dropped 5 bases and J dropped 4; count of bases not matched to a gene: 5. Germline lookup yields CDR1 SGHTA and CDR2 FQGNSA. Here the CDR3 DNA reads TGTGCCAGCAGCCGGTACAGGGGGGCAGATACGCAGTATTTT. Translated: CASSRYRGADTQYF.

The chain recombines TRBV7-9 with TRBJ2-7; 7 bases are a match to TRBD2. Germline CDR1 SEHNR, CDR2 FQNEAQ (reference sequence). This CDR3 region has 13 residues. J lost 5 bases, V lost 3 bases, and 4 bases had no gene match. CDR3 residues: CASSFGLGNEQYF. The CDR3 DNA sequence: TGTGCCAGCAGCTTTGGACTAGGAAACGAGCAGTACTTC.

The chain combines TRBV4-3 with TRBJ2-2; weak D call: TRBD1 (5 bases). This CDR3 is built from 15 residues. V lost 0 bases to trimming and J lost 6 bases, with 11 bases between them. Germline CDR1 LGHNA, CDR2 YSLEER. DNA of the CDR3: TGCGCCAGCAGCCAAGAAGGGGAATCGGCCGGGGAGCTGTTTTTT. Its translation is CASSQEGESAGELFF.

The chain uses TRBV18 and TRBJ2-1; 15 nucleotides align to TRBD2. Germline CDR1 KGHSH, CDR2 LQKENI. The V gene end was trimmed by 5 bases and the J gene end by 9 bases; junction bases not matched to a gene: 17. The CDR3 totals 19 residues. The CDR3 DNA reads as TGTGCCAGCTCATCTACTTCCTTTCCGGGACTAGCGGGGGGCGGTGAGCAGTTCTTC. Protein: CASSSTSFPGLAGGGEQFF. The full variable domain, in which reference TRBV18 and TRBJ2-1 provide the parts outside the CDR3, is NAGVMQNPRHLVRRRGQEARLRCSPMKGHSHVYWYRQLPEEGLKFMVYLQKENIIDESGMPKERFSAEFPKEGPSILRIQQVVRGDSAAYFCASSSTSFPGLAGGGEQFFGPGTRLTVL.